This entry is about one TCR beta chain. Its antigen remains unknown. Trimming stripped 2 bases from V and 0 bases from J, with 8 bases between. The CDR3 extends over 15 amino acids. Germline V gene lookup returns CDR1 SGHAT and CDR2 FQNNGV. As to treatment: treatment-naive control, cytoreductive nephrectomy. Control tumor donors were several females and roughly ten males, median age around 54 years. The table came from immunoSEQ multiplex PCR; TCRdb's copy has only in-frame clones and leaves some out. The sample includes some 25,000 clones, nearly 60% of them seen just once. This sample was taken from a study of radiation and T cells in renal cell carcinoma. Overall study findings and caveats: Irradiated tumors had higher TCR clonality than control tumors.

The receptor was derived from a man aged 40-50 years with renal cell carcinoma. The input for sequencing was tumor tissue, taken from a patient whose treatment was nephrectomy without radiotherapy. This chain uses TRBV11-2 with TRBJ2-1; the D gene is possibly TRBD2 (5 bases). The CDR3 is CASSLSGSSYNEQFF. The CDR3 DNA follows: TGTGCCAGCAGCTTATCTGGGAGCTCCTACAATGAGCAGTTCTTC.